Following are 9 T cell receptor beta chains from one sample sequenced in a study of T cell changes during pregnancy in multiple sclerosis. Data came from immunoSEQ multiplex PCR; TCRdb stores just in-frame clones and leaves some out. The repertoire consists of under 130,000 clones, with 80% to 95% occurring once and the leading ten covering 3.5%. Material: peripheral blood, obtained after pregnancy. The receptors were sampled from a female donor with multiple sclerosis, enrolled in a pregnancy study.

This CDR3 reads CASSLAAGGDYGYTF. CDR3 sequence (DNA): TGCGCCAGCAGCTTGGCGGCAGGGGGAGACTATGGCTACACCTTC. The chain couples TRBV5-1 to TRBJ1-2, with TRBD1 identical over 7 bases. V shed 0 bases and J 3 bases; nucleotides not matched to a gene: 5. There are 15 residues in the CDR3. The V gene's germline CDR1 is SGHRS and CDR2 YFSETQ.

The chain joins TRBV19 to TRBJ1-2; D gene uncertain. The CDR3 runs 10 residues. Germline V gene data show CDR1 as LNHDA and CDR2 as SQIVND (reference sequence). V gave up 10 bases and J gave up 9 bases, with 12 bases separating them. CDR3 sequence reads: CATRVGSYTF. CDR3 coding DNA: TGTGCCACCCGGGTGGGTAGCTACACCTTC.

The V call is TRBV5-6, the J call TRBJ2-1; D perhaps matches TRBD1 (5 bases). Trimming removed 0 bases from V and 5 bases from J, with 12 bases in between. The germline V gene has CDR1 SGHDT and CDR2 YYEEEE. This CDR3 has 15 amino acids. CDR3 residues: CASSLVGAGNNEQFF. DNA for the CDR3: TGTGCCAGCAGCTTGGTAGGGGCCGGTAACAATGAGCAGTTCTTC.

This chain's CDR3 is CATTGGVGGYTF. The DNA of the CDR3 is TGTGCCACGACAGGTGGGGTTGGGGGCTACACCTTC. The chain uses TRBV6-1 and TRBJ1-2; D perhaps matches TRBD1 (6 bases). Trimming left V 10 bases short and J 8 bases short, with 17 bases between. The CDR3 runs 12 residues. Germline assignment: CDR1 MNHNS and CDR2 SASEGT.

The V call is TRBV7-6, the J call TRBJ1-1; D gene unclear. The CDR3 spans 14 residues. CDR1 is SGHVS and CDR2 is FNYEAQ in the germline V gene. V was shortened by 3 bases and J by 0 bases, with 8 bases between the two germline ends. The CDR3 region has the DNA TGTGCCAGCAGCTTGTTTGAGATGAACACTGAAGCTTTCTTT. Encoded protein: CASSLFEMNTEAFF.

V gene TRBV9 combines with J gene TRBJ1-4, with unresolved D. This CDR3 is 12 amino acids long. Trimming removed 5 bases at V and 8 bases at J, with 10 bases between. Germline V gene lookup returns CDR1 SGDLS and CDR2 YYNGEE. The CDR3 coding sequence is TGTGCCAGCAGTGCACCGGGGGAAAAACTGTTTTTT. Translating it yields CASSAPGEKLFF.

The V call is TRBV5-6, the J call TRBJ2-7; 9 positions match TRBD2. The CDR3 is 16 amino acids. V was clipped by 6 bases and J by 4 bases; unmatched bases: 14. Germline V gene lookup returns CDR1 SGHDT and CDR2 YYEEEE. The CDR3 protein is CASTLFRTSASYEQYF. CDR3 bases: TGTGCCAGCACCCTCTTCCGGACTAGCGCCTCGTACGAGCAGTACTTC.

V is TRBV7-3 and J is TRBJ1-5, with TRBD1 matching over 9 bases. There are 15 residues in the CDR3. The V and J ends lost 3 bases and 4 bases, in that order; junction bases with no gene match: 4. Germline-derived CDR1 and CDR2 are SGHTA and FQGTGA. CDR3 residues: CASSFVDRGNQPQHF. The CDR3 region has the DNA TGTGCCAGCAGCTTTGTGGACAGGGGTAATCAGCCCCAGCATTTT.

The CDR3 loop is CASSQEGHQRGSEQYF. In DNA, the CDR3 is TGCGCCAGCAGCCAAGAGGGACACCAAAGGGGAAGCGAGCAGTACTTC. The chain recombines TRBV4-1 with TRBJ2-7; D is perhaps TRBD1 (6 bases). V was cut by 0 bases and J by 6 bases, with 18 bases left in between. The CDR3 runs to 16 residues. CDR1 is MGHRA and CDR2 is YSYEKL in the germline V gene.